Each of the 5 T cell receptor beta chains below was sequenced from the same sample in a study of blood T cell repertoires in COVID-19. Clones were sequenced by immunoSEQ multiplex PCR, and TCRdb holds only the in-frame ones, with some missing. Altogether around 250,000 clones are present, about 87% being singletons, with the ten largest covering roughly 1.2%. Sequenced material: PBMCs or T cells enriched from blood (not recorded which). The receptor set was obtained from a woman aged 40 to 50 with acute COVID-19.

The chain employs TRBV30 and TRBJ2-7, with TRBD2 matching 10 bases. This CDR3 region has 15 residues. In germline, CDR1 is GTSNPN, CDR2 SVGIG (reference sequence). V lost 2 bases, J lost 9 bases, and 13 bases stayed unmatched. Here the CDR3 reads CAWSSRLAGVLGQYV. The CDR3 bases are TGTGCCTGGAGTAGCAGGCTAGCGGGAGTTCTCGGGCAGTACGTC.

The rearrangement joins TRBV14 to TRBJ1-2; possible D gene TRBD1, 5 bases. Germline CDR1 and CDR2: SGHDN and FVKESK. V gave up 1 base and J gave up 5 bases, with 8 bases separating them. This CDR3 has 13 amino acids. The CDR3 here is CASSQVSGYGYTF. The CDR3 DNA reads as TGTGCCAGCAGCCAAGTCTCAGGGTATGGCTACACCTTC.

This chain connects TRBV10-3 to TRBJ2-1; D remains ambiguous. The germline V gene encodes CDR1 ENHRY and CDR2 SYGVKD. The CDR3 runs to 14 residues. V was trimmed by 3 bases and J by 2 bases, leaving 8 bases between them. CDR3 in DNA: TGTGCCATCAGTGACTTAGCAACCTACAATGAGCAGTTCTTC. Encoded protein: CAISDLATYNEQFF.

The rearrangement joins TRBV18 to TRBJ1-3, with 11 bases that match TRBD1. The CDR3 runs 17 residues. Germline assignment: CDR1 KGHSH and CDR2 LQKENI. J lost 0 bases, V lost 6 bases, and 7 bases had no gene match. The CDR3 is CASSPGQGDRSGNTIYF. CDR3 in DNA: TGTGCCAGCTCCCCGGGACAGGGGGACCGCTCTGGAAACACCATATATTTT.

The chain carries TRBV27 and TRBJ1-6; 9 nucleotides match TRBD1. The CDR3 has 14 amino acids. Germline trimming cut 6 bases from V and 7 bases from J; bases unmatched to any gene: 4. Germline loops: CDR1 MNHEY, CDR2 SMNVEV (reference sequence). CDR3 bases: TGTGCCAGCAGGCGGACAGGGGCCAATTCACCCCTCCACTTT. This sequence encodes CASRRTGANSPLHF.